This passage covers 2 T cell receptor beta chains from one sample sequenced in a study of blood T cell repertoires in COVID-19. The data were produced by immunoSEQ multiplex PCR, yet TCRdb's version contains in-frame clones alone and is incomplete. The profile shows about 180,000 clones, around nine tenths of them singletons. The sequencing sample was made of peripheral blood. Every receptor here comes from a woman between 70 and 85 years old with COVID-19, enrolled during active disease.

J is TRBJ2-7 and V is TRBV12-3 or TRBV12-4, with 7 bases aligning to TRBD1. This CDR3 contains 13 residues. The V segment lost 3 bases and the J segment 5 bases; nucleotides outside the gene matches: 4. The CDR3: CASSLTGQHEQYF. The CDR3 DNA sequence: TGTGCCAGCAGTTTGACAGGGCAGCACGAGCAGTACTTC.

The chain recombines TRBV28 with TRBJ1-6, with TRBD1 matching over 9 bases. This CDR3 comprises 13 residues. V lost 6 bases and J lost 10; bases outside the gene matches: 4. Per the germline V gene, CDR1 is MDHEN and CDR2 is SYDVKM. CDR3 region: CASRDRGLSPLHF. In DNA, the CDR3 is TGTGCCAGCAGGGACAGGGGCCTCTCACCCCTCCACTTT. Looking up the rest from reference TRBV28 and TRBJ1-6 gives the full variable domain: DVKVTQSSRYLVKRTGEKVFLECVQDMDHENMFWYRQDPGLGLRLIYFSYDVKMKEKGDIPEGYSVSREKKERFSLILESASTNQTSMYLCASRDRGLSPLHFGNGTRLTVT.